The 8 T cell receptor beta chains below were found in one sample sequenced in a study of CD8+CD57+ T cells in acquired aplastic anemia. For sequencing, patients were chosen who had shown expansion of CD8+CD57+ cells by flow cytometry. Genomic DNA acted as the template from which TCR beta VDJ combination and CDR3 sequence profiling were carried out. TCRdb reprocessed the reads via MiXCR and lists one record per CDR3 protein. The sample has over 150,000 distinct CDR3 sequences; over 55% are singletons. Sequencing used sorted CD4+, CD8+, or CD8+CD57+ T cells (not recorded which) from PBMCs. These receptor sequences come from a human donor with aplastic anemia.

The rearrangement links TRBV5-6 to TRBJ2-7; D not resolved. CDR1 SGHDT and CDR2 YYEEEE come from the germline V gene. V lost 8 bases, J lost 0 bases, and 21 bases lay in between. The CDR3 spans 16 residues. The CDR3 region is CASSTSTGVSSYEQYF. In nucleotides, the CDR3 is TGTGCCAGTAGTACATCAACTGGGGTTAGCTCCTACGAGCAGTACTTC.

The chain uses TRBV4-2 and TRBJ2-3, with D possibly matching TRBD2 (5 bases). CDR3 length: 15 residues. Germline CDR1 and CDR2: LGHNA and YNFKEQ. With 1 base removed from V and 1 base from J, the gap between germline ends came to 9 bases. CDR3 region: CASSQGGEGTDTQYF. The CDR3 region has the DNA TGTGCCAGCAGCCAAGGGGGAGAGGGCACAGATACGCAGTATTTT.

This chain uses TRBV2 with TRBJ2-5, with 9 bases aligning to TRBD2. V was pared by 6 bases and J by 2 bases, with 7 bases of the junction left unmatched. Germline V gene lookup returns CDR1 SNHLY and CDR2 FYNNEI. There are 15 residues in the CDR3. DNA of the CDR3: TGTGCCAGCAGCAAAAAGACTAGCGGTCAAGAGACCCAGTACTTC. Amino acids: CASSKKTSGQETQYF. Full variable domain (remainder filled in from reference TRBV2 and TRBJ2-5): EPEVTQTPSHQVTQMGQEVILRCVPISNHLYFYWYRQILGQKVEFLVSFYNNEISEKSEIFDDQFSVERPDGSNFTLKIRSTKLEDSAMYFCASSKKTSGQETQYFGPGTRLLVL.

The CDR3 region is CSAPISGAGGHEQFF. In nucleotides, the CDR3 is TGCAGTGCTCCCATTTCAGGGGCTGGTGGTCATGAGCAGTTCTTC. The chain employs TRBV20-1 and TRBJ2-1, with a weak D call TRBD1 (6 bases). Trimming pared 5 bases from V and 8 bases from J, leaving 22 bases between. CDR3 size: 15 residues. CDR1 DFQATT and CDR2 SNEGSKA come from the germline V gene (reference sequence).

This clonotype was seen a handful of times. This chain joins TRBV7-8 and TRBJ2-7, with D possibly TRBD2 on 5 matching bases. The V gene lost 3 bases and the J gene lost 0 bases, with 9 bases spanning the gap. CDR3 length: 14 residues. Germline CDR1 and CDR2: SGHVS and FQNEAQ. CDR3 in amino acids: CASSLIANSYEQYF. CDR3 sequence (DNA): TGTGCCAGCAGCTTGATAGCGAACTCCTACGAGCAGTACTTC.

The J gene is TRBJ2-3, the V gene TRBV20-1; 7 nucleotides align to TRBD1. The CDR3 consists of 14 residues. V shed 2 bases and J 3 bases; nucleotides not matched to a gene: 5. Germline CDR1 reads DFQATT; CDR2 reads SNEGSKA (reference sequence). CDR3 in DNA: TGCAGTGCTAGAAATAACAGGGGAACAGATACGCAGTATTTT. It codes for CSARNNRGTDTQYF.

In its sample, this clonotype was seen many times. V gene TRBV7-9 combines with J gene TRBJ2-1; the match to TRBD2 covers 13 bases. The CDR3 sequence is 14 residues long. Trimming took 7 bases from V and 9 from J; bases not matched to a gene: 6. Germline V gene sequence: CDR1 SEHNR, CDR2 FQNEAQ (reference sequence). For the CDR3, the DNA is TGTGCCAGCATGACTAGCGGGAGGCCGCGTGAGCAGTTCTTC. Translated, it gives CASMTSGRPREQFF.

Note on this clonotype: Likely a read error: the CDR3 ends without its conserved phenylalanine or tryptophan. The chain employs TRBV29-1 and TRBJ2-7; 10 bases are shared with TRBD1. With 3 bases clipped from V and 4 bases from J, the junction kept 6 bases outside the gene matches. Per the germline V gene, CDR1 is SQVTM and CDR2 is ANQGSEA. CDR3 length: 14 residues. In DNA form, the CDR3 reads TGCAGCGTTGAGAAGGGGGACAGGGGTTACGAGCAGTACCTC. Encoded protein: CSVEKGDRGYEQYL.